This T cell receptor beta chain was obtained from a study of T cell responses to AZD1222 COVID-19 vaccine. Method: immunoSEQ multiplex PCR; TCRdb's copy keeps in-frame clones and lacks some. The data hold some 90,000 clones, with 80% to 90% observed a single time. This clone appeared a few times. The CDR3 consists of 16 residues. Germline V gene lookup returns CDR1 SGHRS and CDR2 YFSETQ. V lost 0 bases and J 2 bases, leaving 12 bases between the germline ends. The V and J genes are TRBV5-1 and TRBJ1-5; maybe TRBD1 (5 bases). This clonotype was obtained from an adult in good health. Source: peripheral blood, taken on day 0 of AZD1222 vaccination. CDR3 sequence: CASSLGGTGGNQPQHF. The CDR3 nucleotides are TGCGCCAGCAGCTTGGGAGGGACTGGGGGCAATCAGCCCCAGCATTTT.